A single sample is the source of the 14 T cell receptor beta chains below, sequenced in a study of shared clonotypes between healthy human individuals. Only in-frame clones appear in the TCRdb table, and some are missing; sequencing was by immunoSEQ multiplex PCR. The sample consists of over a million clones, 95% to 97% of them appearing once. The sample comprised naive CD4+ T cells sorted from blood. Stated subset: CD45RA+ positively selected. All receptors derive from a man between 25 and 39 years old in good health.

This clone has only one observation. The DNA for the CDR3 is TGTGCCAGCAGTGACTCGAAATTTTTATCTCGGGACAGGGCGTCAGATACGCAGTATTTT. Translated, it gives CASSDSKFLSRDRASDTQYF. The chain carries TRBV6-4 and TRBJ2-3; 9 bases align to TRBD1. The CDR3 totals 20 residues. The germline CDR1 and CDR2 sequences are MRHNA and SNTAGT. V was clipped by 0 bases and J by 4 bases; unmatched bases: 17.

The chain combines TRBV6-1 with TRBJ2-1, with TRBD2 matching 7 bases. Trimming at V came to 7 bases and at J to 5 bases, leaving 8 bases not matched to a gene. Germline V gene lookup returns CDR1 MNHNS and CDR2 SASEGT. This CDR3 spans 14 amino acids. CDR3 loop: CASKGLADNNEQFF. DNA for the CDR3: TGTGCCAGCAAAGGGCTAGCGGATAACAATGAGCAGTTCTTC.

Concerning this clone itself: One end of the junction is discordant with germline, which a read error may explain. The chain combines TRBV10-2 with TRBJ2-3; TRBD1 or TRBD2 may be the D gene (5 bases each). Per the germline V gene, CDR1 is WSHSY and CDR2 is SAAADI. This CDR3 has 15 amino acids. CDR3 region: CARSEGRGARDTQYF. In nucleotides, the CDR3 is TGCGCCAGAAGTGAGGGTCGTGGGGCGCGAGATACGCAGTATTTT.

Only one count was recorded for this clone. The V call is TRBV18, the J call TRBJ2-7; 9 nucleotides agree with TRBD1. Per the germline V gene, CDR1 is KGHSH and CDR2 is LQKENI. The V gene end was trimmed by 4 bases and the J gene end by 10 bases; junction bases not matched to a gene: 14. The CDR3 runs 15 residues. The CDR3 nucleotides are TGTGCCAGCTCACTCCCTATTGGACAGGGGAAGTATCAGTACTTC. Amino acid sequence: CASSLPIGQGKYQYF.

The chain uses TRBV29-1 and TRBJ2-3; no definite D call. Germline CDR1 SQVTM, CDR2 ANQGSEA. V was trimmed by 4 bases and J by 6 bases, leaving 14 bases between them. The CDR3 covers 13 residues. In nucleotides, the CDR3 is TGCAGCGTTGCATGGGTGATCGAGGATACGCAGTATTTT. This codes for CSVAWVIEDTQYF.

V gene TRBV7-8 combines with J gene TRBJ2-2; TRBD2 matches at 7 bases. From germline, CDR1 is SGHVS and CDR2 FQNEAQ. CDR3 length equals 15 residues. V trimming: 0 bases; J trimming: 7 bases; junction bases outside the gene matches: 5. CDR3 DNA: TGTGCCAGCAGCTTAGCGGGAGGGCCGGTCGGGGAGCTGTTTTTT. Translated, it gives CASSLAGGPVGELFF.

This clone was counted between two and nine times. The J gene is TRBJ1-1, the V gene TRBV12-2. TRBV12-2 is noted as a pseudogene. The CDR3 spans 12 residues. The CDR3 here is CASRLGNTEAFF. CDR3 DNA sequence: TGTGCAAGTCGCTTAGGGAACACTGAAGCTTTCTTT.

J is TRBJ2-7 and V is TRBV6-1, with a possible D match to TRBD1 (5 bases). Germline assignment: CDR1 MNHNS and CDR2 SASEGT. V was cut by 1 base and J by 5 bases, with 15 bases left in between. This CDR3 has 15 residues. CDR3 coding DNA: TGTGCCAGCAGTGAAGTGATAGGGGATCCCCACGAGCAGTACTTC. This translates into CASSEVIGDPHEQYF.

V usage is TRBV5-1 and J usage is TRBJ1-1, with no clear D. CDR1 SGHRS and CDR2 YFSETQ come from the germline V gene. V lost 0 bases and J lost 4, with 7 bases in between. The CDR3 runs 13 residues. In DNA, the CDR3 is TGCGCCAGCAGCTTGGATGGCAGCACTGAAGCTTTCTTT. Residues: CASSLDGSTEAFF.

The gene calls are TRBV7-3 and TRBJ2-2; D is unclear. This CDR3 spans 14 amino acids. Trimming pared 5 bases from V and 3 bases from J, leaving 10 bases between. Germline V gives CDR1 SGHTA, CDR2 FQGTGA. CDR3 residues: CASSAREDTGELFF. The CDR3 coding sequence is TGTGCCAGCAGCGCACGCGAGGACACCGGGGAGCTGTTTTTT.

In the case of this clone: Other DNA sequences from this sample encode an identical CDR3 as well. The chain has TRBV7-9 and TRBJ2-5; unclear D gene. The CDR3 is 10 residues long. Trimming left V 5 bases short and J 4 bases short, with 2 bases between. CDR1 and CDR2 from the germline V gene are SEHNR and FQNEAQ (reference sequence). The CDR3 DNA reads TGTGCCAGCAGCGGAGAGACCCAGTACTTC. Residues: CASSGETQYF.

The chain carries TRBV12-2 and TRBJ2-7; the listed D gene, TRBD2, was not tested against the DNA. TRBV12-2 is given as a pseudogene. There are 15 residues in the CDR3. DNA of the CDR3: TGTGCAAGTCGCCTGGGACTTCTGACTGGCGGCGAGCAGTACTTC. It codes for CASRLGLLTGGEQYF.

CDR3: CASSLVGGSMAGELFF. CDR3 in DNA: TGCGCCAGCAGCTTGGTTGGCGGGAGTATGGCCGGGGAGCTGTTTTTT. The chain combines TRBV5-1 with TRBJ2-2; 7 bases align to TRBD2. The CDR3 is 16 amino acids. CDR1 and CDR2 (germline): SGHRS, YFSETQ. V trimming: 0 bases; J trimming: 6 bases; junction bases outside the gene matches: 8.

The chain carries TRBV6-1 and TRBJ1-2; D might be TRBD1 (6 bases). Between the trimmed V and J ends, which lost 6 bases and 2 bases, there was a span of 10 bases. Germline values: CDR1 MNHNS, CDR2 SASEGT. This CDR3 is 13 amino acids long. The CDR3 nucleotides read TGTGCCAGCAGCCATGACAGGAACTATGGCTACACCTTC. It translates to CASSHDRNYGYTF.